Detailed here is one TCR beta chain. One end of the junction fails to match germline, which may point to a read error. This CDR3 region has 11 residues. The V gene's germline CDR1 is DFQATT and CDR2 SNEGSKA (reference sequence). The data stem from a study of blood T cells in healthy people across ages. With a J-beta primer mix and a sample-barcoded 5' primer, a second PCR ran about 7 to 11 cycles. TCRdb passed the 5' RACE reads through MiXCR, listing each CDR3 protein once. The repertoire has roughly 1,000,000 distinct CDR3 sequences, approximately 26% of them found once; the top ten carry less than 0.85%. The same data also contributed to another study, on T cells of mothers and their children.

V and J are TRBV20-1 and TRBJ2-1; 7 bases fit TRBD1. The sequence was collected from a girl aged 2-10 years in good health. The sequenced sample was blood. The CDR3 DNA is TGCAGTGCTAGGCTGAACACAGGGGCGTACTTC. Its translation: CSARLNTGAYF.